This T cell receptor beta chain was obtained from a study of blood T cells in healthy people across ages. Whole-study results and caveats: Conclusively comparing naive with antigen-experienced cells was impossible with unsorted PBMCs.

The CDR3 spans 13 residues. The V gene's germline CDR1 is MNHNY and CDR2 SVGAGI (reference sequence). V shed 2 bases and J shed 3 bases, with 7 bases lying between them. For the second PCR, which ran for roughly 6 to 12 cycles, a sample-barcoded 5' primer and a J-beta primer mix were used. TCRdb re-called the 5' RACE reads through MiXCR, storing one row per CDR3 protein. The sample carries about 900,000 distinct CDR3 sequences, approximately 65% recorded once. Details on this clonotype: Its antigen is as yet unknown.

The receptor comes from a man younger than 40 in good health. Sequencing was carried out using blood. This rearrangement joins TRBV6-6 to TRBJ1-1; D is unresolved. The CDR3 is CASSYEEDTEAFF. CDR3 coding DNA: TGTGCCAGCAGTTACGAGGAGGACACTGAAGCTTTCTTT.